Below are 7 T cell receptor beta chains sequenced from a single sample in a study of T cell responses to AZD1222 COVID-19 vaccine. Assay: immunoSEQ multiplex PCR; the TCRdb copy retains only in-frame clones and omits some. The sample spans over 120,000 clones; the ten largest clones claim about 2.2%. The source material was peripheral blood. The receptor source for this set is an adult in good health.

This chain connects TRBV12-3 or TRBV12-4 to TRBJ1-2; TRBD1 aligns across 7 bases. The CDR3 extends over 13 amino acids. J was trimmed by 6 bases and V by 5 bases; bases with no gene match: 6. The CDR3 spells CASSPPGTDGYTF. In DNA, the CDR3 is TGTGCCAGCAGTCCACCTGGGACAGATGGCTACACCTTC.

The CDR3 nucleotides are TGTGCCAGCAGTGAATTTGGGCCTAGCGGGGGGCTAGCCAAAAACATTCAGTACTTC. Its translation is CASSEFGPSGGLAKNIQYF. This sequence joins TRBV2 and TRBJ2-4, with TRBD2 matching 11 bases. The length of the CDR3 is 19 residues. V dropped 2 bases and J dropped 0; count of bases not matched to a gene: 9. Looked up from germline, CDR1 is SNHLY and CDR2 is FYNNEI.

This chain links TRBV11-3 with TRBJ2-3; D possibly matches TRBD1 or TRBD2 (6 bases each). From germline, CDR1 is SGHNT and CDR2 YENEEA. V was clipped by 6 bases and J by 0 bases, with 10 bases between them. The CDR3 length is 14 residues. CDR3 sequence (DNA): TGTGCCAGCAGTTCGGGGGCTAGCACAGATACGCAGTATTTT. Translating it yields CASSSGASTDTQYF.

The chain has TRBV19 and TRBJ1-3; D perhaps matches TRBD1 (6 bases). The CDR3 has 16 residues. With 4 bases removed from V and 0 bases from J, the gap between germline ends came to 13 bases. Germline lookup yields CDR1 LNHDA and CDR2 SQIVND (reference sequence). CDR3 sequence (DNA): TGTGCCAGTAGTAAATTACAGGGACCCTCTGGAAACACCATATATTTT. Encoded protein: CASSKLQGPSGNTIYF. Variable domain in full (rest from reference TRBV19 and TRBJ1-3): DGGITQSPKYLFRKEGQNVTLSCEQNLNHDAMYWYRQDPGQGLRLIYYSQIVNDFQKGDIAEGYSVSREKKESFPLTVTSAQKNPTAFYLCASSKLQGPSGNTIYFGEGSWLTVV.

This chain links TRBV11-2 with TRBJ1-1; D possibly corresponds to TRBD1 (5 bases). The CDR3 is made up of 14 amino acids. V lost 2 bases and J lost 1, with 8 bases in between. Looked up from germline, CDR1 is SGHAT and CDR2 is FQNNGV. DNA of the CDR3: TGTGCCAGCAGCTTAAGTCAGGGGAACACTGAAGCTTTCTTT. Translation gives CASSLSQGNTEAFF.

This chain connects TRBV5-6 to TRBJ1-3; D is perhaps TRBD1 (6 bases). V lost 0 bases and J 2 bases, leaving 9 bases between the germline ends. This CDR3 has 15 amino acids. Germline V gives CDR1 SGHDT, CDR2 YYEEEE. Written as DNA, the CDR3 is TGTGCCAGCAGCTTGGTGGCAGGGGCTGGAAACACCATATATTTT. Protein sequence: CASSLVAGAGNTIYF.

V and J are TRBV29-1 and TRBJ1-1, with D possibly matching TRBD1 (6 bases). V was trimmed by 7 bases and J by 3 bases, leaving 15 bases between them. CDR3 length: 13 residues. In germline, CDR1 is SQVTM, CDR2 ANQGSEA. Here the CDR3 reads CSASRGGDTEAFF. CDR3 in DNA: TGCAGCGCAAGCAGGGGAGGGGACACTGAAGCTTTCTTT. Variable domain in full (rest from reference TRBV29-1 and TRBJ1-1): SAVISQKPSRDICQRGTSLTIQCQVDSQVTMMFWYRQQPGQSLTLIATANQGSEATYESGFVIDKFPISRPNLTFSTLTVSNMSPEDSSIYLCSASRGGDTEAFFGQGTRLTVV.